This TCR beta chain was recovered during a study of T cell repertoires in cytomegalovirus infection. TCRdb re-called the reads through MiXCR, storing one row per CDR3 protein. This sample yields approximately 240,000 distinct CDR3 sequences, of which around 12% are seen a single time; 1.5% to 2% belongs to the top ten. The germline gives CDR1 SGHRS, CDR2 YFSETQ. The J segment lost 7 bases and the V segment lost 3 bases, leaving 6 bases of the junction unmatched. There are 14 residues in the CDR3. The specimen sequenced was PBMCs. This clonotype originated in a human donor in good health (CMV status not recorded). Some clones in this sample may be carry-over from other donors' samples. V and J are TRBV5-1 and TRBJ1-4; 7 bases fit TRBD1. The CDR3 bases are TGCGCCAGCAGCTCAGACAGGGATCCTGAAAAACTGTTTTTT. Residues: CASSSDRDPEKLFF.